This is a list of T cell receptor beta chains from one sample in a study of blood T cell repertoires in COVID-19. Here immunoSEQ multiplex PCR was the method, and the copy in TCRdb shows in-frame clones only, minus some. The sample has about 480,000 clones, around 88% seen once. The sequenced sample was peripheral blood. Every receptor here comes from a woman in her 30s with acute or convalescent COVID-19. The CDR3 runs from the conserved cysteine through the conserved F or W. The order of the fields is clone size, V gene, D gene, J gene, CDR3 protein, CDR3 DNA. A D gene is named only where the DNA matches it firmly. Size tells how often a clone was seen (once, few, many) or the class of an expanded clone, and some rows leave it out.

NA,TRBV2,NA,TRBJ2-1,CATRWSGTTYNEQFF,TGTGCCACAAGGTGGTCCGGGACAACCTACAATGAGCAGTTCTTC
few,TRBV30,NA,TRBJ2-7,CAWSAGTSYEQYF,TGTGCCTGGAGTGCGGGAACGTCCTACGAGCAGTACTTC
once,TRBV4-2,TRBD2,TRBJ2-2,CASSHTGGAAGAGELFF,TGTGCCAGCAGCCATACCGGGGGGGCCGCGGGGGCCGGGGAGCTGTTTTTT
NA,TRBV5-6,NA,TRBJ2-6,CASSLLVSSFSGANVLTF,TGTGCCAGCAGCTTGTTGGTCAGTTCCTTCTCTGGGGCCAACGTCCTGACTTTC
NA,TRBV7-9,TRBD1,TRBJ2-1,CASSLVQGAADEQFF,TGTGCCAGCAGCTTAGTTCAGGGGGCAGCAGATGAGCAGTTCTTC
NA,TRBV29-1,NA,TRBJ1-1,CSGTILGGAFF,TGCAGCGGGACAATTCTGGGTGGAGCTTTCTTT
NA,TRBV13,TRBD1,TRBJ2-3,CASSPPRDRGTDTQYF,TGTGCCAGCAGTCCCCCCCGGGACAGGGGTACAGATACGCAGTATTTT
NA,TRBV11-2,NA,TRBJ1-6,CASSVRGSYNSPLHF,TGTGCCAGCAGCGTGCGGGGCTCCTATAATTCACCCCTCCACTTT
NA,TRBV24-1,TRBD1,TRBJ2-1,CATSDFPGGEDEQFF,TGTGCCACCAGTGATTTCCCAGGGGGCGAAGATGAGCAGTTCTTC
NA,TRBV7-3,NA,TRBJ2-3,CASSLRSGYTDTQYF,TGTGCCAGCAGCTTAAGGTCGGGATACACAGATACGCAGTATTTT
NA,TRBV11-2,TRBD2,TRBJ2-5,CASSFSGAKETQYF,TGTGCCAGCAGCTTTAGCGGGGCAAAAGAGACCCAGTACTTC
NA,TRBV7-9,TRBD1,TRBJ2-6,CASSRPGTGSRSGANVLTF,TGTGCCAGCAGCCGACCGGGGACAGGCTCCCGCTCTGGGGCCAACGTCCTGACTTTC
NA,TRBV28,TRBD1,TRBJ2-1,CASSLGQGSYNEQFF,TGTGCCAGCAGCCTGGGACAGGGGTCCTACAATGAGCAGTTCTTC
NA,TRBV5-5,NA,TRBJ2-7,CASSSPGDYEQYF,TGTGCCAGCAGCTCCCCAGGGGATTACGAGCAGTACTTC
NA,TRBV9,NA,TRBJ1-1,CASSVALSTEAFF,TGTGCCAGCAGCGTAGCGTTGAGCACTGAAGCTTTCTTT
NA,TRBV18,TRBD1,TRBJ1-3,CASSPLGDSNGNTIYF,TGTGCCAGCTCACCTCTCGGGGACAGCAATGGAAACACCATATATTTT
NA,TRBV7-2,NA,TRBJ1-1,CATLPGGWAFF,TGTGCCACATTACCGGGGGGGTGGGCTTTCTTT
NA,TRBV3-1/TRBV3-2,NA,TRBJ1-6,CASSQGDSSNSPLHF,TGTGCCAGCAGCCAAGGGGACTCGAGTAATTCACCCCTCCACTTT
NA,TRBV19,NA,TRBJ1-6,CASSIGADSPLHF,TGTGCCAGTAGTATCGGAGCGGATTCACCCCTCCACTTT
NA,TRBV25-1,TRBD2,TRBJ2-1,CASSGFNEGLAGYNEQFF,TGTGCCAGCAGTGGGTTTAACGAGGGACTAGCGGGGTACAATGAGCAGTTCTTC
NA,TRBV10-3,TRBD1,TRBJ1-5,CAIIQGARQPQHF,TGTGCCATTATACAGGGGGCAAGGCAGCCCCAGCATTTT
NA,TRBV5-5,TRBD1,TRBJ2-1,CASSPRTGPENEQFF,TGTGCCAGCAGCCCAAGGACAGGGCCCGAAAATGAGCAGTTCTTC
NA,TRBV28,NA,TRBJ1-5,CASSSHMGATNQPQHF,TGTGCCAGCAGTTCTCACATGGGGGCGACCAATCAGCCCCAGCATTTT
few,TRBV7-3,NA,TRBJ1-2,CASSSGGGTGYTF,TGTGCCAGCAGCTCGGGGGGAGGGACCGGCTACACCTTC
NA,TRBV15,NA,TRBJ1-6,CATSRDLGRSPLHF,TGTGCCACCAGCAGAGATCTGGGGAGATCACCCCTCCACTTT
NA,TRBV5-1,NA,TRBJ1-1,CASTRSGGDTEAFF,TGCGCCAGCACTAGGTCCGGGGGAGACACTGAAGCTTTCTTT
NA,TRBV3-1/TRBV3-2,TRBD2,TRBJ2-3,CASSQGAGTIQYTQYF,TGTGCCAGCAGCCAAGGGGCAGGGACTATACAGTATACGCAGTATTTT
NA,TRBV4-2,NA,TRBJ2-6,CASSQDFTAGANVLTF,TGTGCCAGCAGCCAAGATTTTACTGCTGGGGCCAACGTCCTGACTTTC
NA,TRBV18,TRBD1,TRBJ2-5,CASSRTGTGETQYF,TGTGCCAGCTCGCGGACAGGGACTGGGGAGACCCAGTACTTC
NA,TRBV28,TRBD1,TRBJ1-1,CASSLISGGSTEAFF,TGTGCCAGCAGTCTAATATCAGGGGGCAGTACTGAAGCTTTCTTT
NA,TRBV28,TRBD2,TRBJ2-3,CASSFSGGTDTQYF,TGTGCCAGCAGTTTTAGCGGGGGCACAGATACGCAGTATTTT
once,TRBV5-6,NA,TRBJ1-1,CASSLRDDTEAFF,TGTGCCAGCAGCCTCCGGGATGACACTGAAGCTTTCTTT
NA,TRBV3-1/TRBV3-2,NA,TRBJ1-1,CASSQDITRTEAFF,TGTGCCAGCAGCCAAGACATCACCCGGACTGAAGCTTTCTTT
NA,TRBV6-5,NA,TRBJ2-2,CASRTGITNSGELFF,TGTGCCAGCAGGACCGGGATCACAAACTCCGGGGAGCTGTTTTTT
once,TRBV5-1,TRBD1,TRBJ1-2,CASNQGDGYGYTF,TGCGCCAGCAACCAGGGGGACGGCTATGGCTACACCTTC
NA,TRBV24-1,NA,TRBJ2-2,CATSDNWGGNTGELFF,TGTGCCACCAGTGACAACTGGGGCGGGAACACCGGGGAGCTGTTTTTT
NA,TRBV7-6,TRBD2,TRBJ2-3,CASSLGYRGGRATDTQYF,TGTGCCAGCAGCTTAGGCTATCGGGGGGGGCGTGCCACAGATACGCAGTATTTT
NA,TRBV9,TRBD1,TRBJ2-1,CASSASGTGYNEQFF,TGTGCCAGCAGCGCGTCCGGGACAGGTTACAATGAGCAGTTCTTC
few,TRBV19,NA,TRBJ1-1,CASKTVNTEAFF,TGTGCCAGTAAGACAGTGAACACTGAAGCTTTCTTT
NA,TRBV7-8,NA,TRBJ2-2,CASSLYVRGAAGELFF,TGTGCCAGCAGCTTATATGTCCGGGGGGCCGCCGGGGAGCTGTTTTTT
NA,TRBV2,TRBD2,TRBJ2-3,CASTGLAVSTDTQYF,TGTGCCAGCACGGGACTAGCGGTGAGCACAGATACGCAGTATTTT
NA,TRBV7-9,NA,TRBJ2-1,CASSLELALNEQFF,TGTGCCAGCAGCTTAGAACTAGCCTTGAATGAGCAGTTCTTC
NA,TRBV6-5,TRBD1,TRBJ2-2,CASLDRGTGELFF,TGTGCCAGCCTCGACAGGGGCACCGGGGAGCTGTTTTTT
NA,TRBV5-4,TRBD2,TRBJ2-7,CASSPGGLAETYEQYF,TGTGCCAGCAGCCCCGGGGGACTAGCGGAAACCTACGAGCAGTACTTC
NA,TRBV19,NA,TRBJ2-7,CASSIGWAGHPYEQYF,TGTGCCAGTAGTATAGGTTGGGCAGGGCATCCCTACGAGCAGTACTTC
NA,TRBV9,NA,TRBJ2-1,CASSVSGEISYNEQFF,TGTGCCAGCAGCGTATCCGGTGAAATATCCTACAATGAGCAGTTCTTC
few,TRBV6-1,NA,TRBJ1-5,CASSESSGLGNQPQHF,TGTGCCAGCAGTGAATCATCGGGGTTGGGCAATCAGCCCCAGCATTTT
NA,TRBV28,TRBD1,TRBJ1-3,CASSWGTGDPRVHSGNTIYF,TGTGCCAGCAGTTGGGGAACAGGGGATCCTCGGGTCCACTCTGGAAACACCATATATTTT
NA,TRBV4-2,TRBD2,TRBJ2-3,CASSPERGGRTDTQYF,TGTGCCAGCAGCCCTGAGCGGGGGGGCCGAACAGATACGCAGTATTTT
NA,TRBV5-4,NA,TRBJ2-2,CASSLGGQELFF,TGTGCCAGCAGCTTGGGGGGCCAAGAGCTGTTTTTT
NA,TRBV28,TRBD2,TRBJ2-3,CASSSNRLAGARISTDTQYF,TGTGCCAGCAGTTCGAACCGTCTAGCGGGTGCCAGGATTAGCACAGATACGCAGTATTTT
few,TRBV25-1,NA,TRBJ1-2,CASSESPREGFEYGYTF,TGTGCCAGCAGTGAATCCCCCCGTGAGGGATTCGAATATGGCTACACCTTC
NA,TRBV28,NA,TRBJ2-1,CATSRGYNEQFF,TGTGCCACCTCCAGGGGATACAATGAGCAGTTCTTC
once,TRBV4-1,TRBD2,TRBJ2-7,CASSQELAGGRWEQYF,TGCGCCAGCAGCCAAGAACTAGCGGGGGGGCGGTGGGAGCAGTACTTC
NA,TRBV28,TRBD1,TRBJ1-1,CASSPRQGNTEAFF,TGTGCCAGCAGTCCTCGACAGGGGAACACTGAAGCTTTCTTT
NA,TRBV5-5,NA,TRBJ1-1,CASSLSPPAVEAFF,TGTGCCAGCAGCTTGTCTCCCCCGGCGGTGGAAGCTTTCTTT
NA,TRBV5-6,NA,TRBJ2-7,CASSLLQGAYEQYF,TGTGCCAGCAGCTTGTTACAGGGAGCCTACGAGCAGTACTTC
NA,TRBV29-1,NA,TRBJ1-1,CSVGRVLNTEAFF,TGCAGCGTTGGCAGGGTCTTGAACACTGAAGCTTTCTTT
NA,TRBV27,NA,TRBJ1-5,CASSFIGNSNQPQHF,TGTGCCAGCAGTTTTATCGGGAATAGCAATCAGCCCCAGCATTTT
NA,TRBV15,NA,TRBJ1-1,CATSRAERPVTEAFF,TGTGCCACCAGCAGAGCTGAGCGCCCGGTTACTGAAGCTTTCTTT